The 10 T cell receptor beta chains below all came from one sample that was sequenced in a study of CD8 T cells in Susac syndrome. After extraction with the RNeasy kit, 0.5 to 1 ug of the RNA was reverse transcribed using random hexamers. Using its own MiXCR run on the immunoSEQ multiplex PCR reads, TCRdb lists one record per CDR3 protein. The repertoire holds nearly 200,000 distinct CDR3 sequences, with roughly 96% as singletons. Material for sequencing was CD4+ T cells from PBMCs. The receptors originated from a human donor with multiple sclerosis.

This chain joins TRBV18 and TRBJ1-1, with 9 bases lining up with TRBD1. Looked up from germline, CDR1 is KGHSH and CDR2 is LQKENI. Trimming took 4 bases from V and 1 from J; bases not matched to a gene: 7. The CDR3 is made up of 16 amino acids. The CDR3 DNA follows: TGTGCCAGCTCACTTTCCCCGACAGGGGGGAACACTGAAGCTTTCTTT. This encodes CASSLSPTGGNTEAFF.

The chain has TRBV20-1 and TRBJ2-5, with a weak D call TRBD2 (6 bases). V was cut by 7 bases and J by 4 bases, with 13 bases left in between. This CDR3 spans 12 amino acids. Looked up from germline, CDR1 is DFQATT and CDR2 is SNEGSKA (reference sequence). The CDR3 coding sequence is TGCAGTGGATTTGGGGGGAGAGAGACCCAGTACTTC. Its protein is CSGFGGRETQYF.

V and J are TRBV5-1 and TRBJ1-1, with TRBD1 as a possible D gene (6 bases). The CDR3 sequence is 12 residues long. The germline V gene has CDR1 SGHRS and CDR2 YFSETQ. V dropped 3 bases and J dropped 5 bases, with 8 bases sitting between them. CDR3 nucleotides: TGCGCCAGCAGCTGGAGGGGGACTGAAGCTTTCTTT. Protein: CASSWRGTEAFF.

J is TRBJ1-2 and V is TRBV20-1; a possible D gene is TRBD1 (6 bases). Between the trimmed V and J ends, which lost 5 bases and 6 bases, there was a span of 16 bases. CDR3 length: 13 amino acids. Germline values: CDR1 DFQATT, CDR2 SNEGSKA (reference sequence). CDR3 nucleotides: TGCAGTGCTCCGCGGGGGCAATTTGATGGCTACACCTTC. It yields the protein CSAPRGQFDGYTF.

The chain recombines TRBV7-6 with TRBJ2-3; the D is unclear. CDR3 length: 13 residues. Germline values: CDR1 SGHVS, CDR2 FNYEAQ. The V end was cut by 5 bases, the J end by 4 bases, with 10 bases between. The CDR3, as DNA: TGTGCCAGCAGCCCTTTGAAGGCAGATACGCAGTATTTT. Its translation is CASSPLKADTQYF.

CDR3 sequence: CASSQLQGFNQPQHF. CDR3 sequence (DNA): TGCGCCAGCAGCCAACTACAGGGGTTCAATCAGCCCCAGCATTTT. The chain has TRBV4-1 and TRBJ1-5; 7 positions agree with TRBD1. CDR1 and CDR2 from the germline V gene are MGHRA and YSYEKL. The ends lost 2 bases at V and 3 bases at J; junction bases unmatched: 4. This CDR3 has 15 amino acids.

The chain joins TRBV13 to TRBJ2-1; the match to TRBD1 covers 9 bases. The J segment lost 9 bases and the V segment lost 2 bases, leaving 8 bases of the junction unmatched. CDR3 length: 15 amino acids. CDR1 and CDR2 (germline): PRHDT, FYEKMQ (reference sequence). The CDR3 sequence: CASSLRDRAFSEQFF. DNA for the CDR3: TGTGCCAGCAGCTTAAGGGACAGGGCTTTTAGTGAGCAGTTCTTC. The variable domain in full, completed from reference TRBV13 and TRBJ2-1, reads AAGVIQSPRHLIKEKRETATLKCYPIPRHDTVYWYQQGPGQDPQFLISFYEKMQSDKGSIPDRFSAQQFSDYHSELNMSSLELGDSALYFCASSLRDRAFSEQFFGPGTRLTVL.

The chain joins TRBV20-1 to TRBJ2-1, with D possibly matching TRBD1 (6 bases). Germline assignment: CDR1 DFQATT and CDR2 SNEGSKA (reference sequence). The CDR3 consists of 14 residues. The germline V and J ends were trimmed by 6 bases and 5 bases, with 17 bases remaining between them. DNA for the CDR3: TGCAGTGCCCCCGGGACAAGAGTGCACAATGAGCAGTTCTTC. Translation gives CSAPGTRVHNEQFF.

The chain employs TRBV24-1 and TRBJ2-1; 10 bases line up with TRBD2. V gave up 9 bases and J gave up 5 bases; unmatched junction bases: 9. CDR1 KGHDR and CDR2 SFDVKD come from the germline V gene. The CDR3 spans 15 residues. CDR3 DNA sequence: TGTGCCACCCATGGGGCTAGCGGGAGTCACAATGAGCAGTTCTTC. Translation: CATHGASGSHNEQFF.

J is TRBJ1-5 and V is TRBV4-2; D gene uncertain. V was shortened by 3 bases and J by 9 bases, with 18 bases between the two germline ends. Germline V gene data show CDR1 as LGHNA and CDR2 as YNFKEQ. CDR3 length: 15 residues. The CDR3 DNA reads TGTGCCAGCAGCCAGGAGAATTCTTTCATATCGCCCCAGCATTTT. Translated, it gives CASSQENSFISPQHF.